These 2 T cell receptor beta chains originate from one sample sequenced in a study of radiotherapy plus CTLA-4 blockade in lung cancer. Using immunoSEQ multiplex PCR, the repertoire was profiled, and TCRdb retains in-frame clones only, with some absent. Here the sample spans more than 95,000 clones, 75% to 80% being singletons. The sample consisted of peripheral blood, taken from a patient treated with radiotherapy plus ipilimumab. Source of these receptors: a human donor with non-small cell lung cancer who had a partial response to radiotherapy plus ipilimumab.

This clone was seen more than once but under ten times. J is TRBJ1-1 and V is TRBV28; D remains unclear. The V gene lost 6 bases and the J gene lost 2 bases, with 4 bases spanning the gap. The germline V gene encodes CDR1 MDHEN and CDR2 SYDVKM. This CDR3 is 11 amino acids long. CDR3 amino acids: CASSRNTEAFF. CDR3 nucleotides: TGTGCCAGCAGCCGTAACACTGAAGCTTTCTTT.

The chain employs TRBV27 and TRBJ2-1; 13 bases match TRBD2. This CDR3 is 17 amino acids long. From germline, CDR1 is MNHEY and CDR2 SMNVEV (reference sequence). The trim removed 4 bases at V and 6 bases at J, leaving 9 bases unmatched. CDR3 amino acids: CASSSGGLAGASNEQFF. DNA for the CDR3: TGTGCCAGCAGTTCAGGCGGACTAGCGGGAGCCTCCAATGAGCAGTTCTTC.